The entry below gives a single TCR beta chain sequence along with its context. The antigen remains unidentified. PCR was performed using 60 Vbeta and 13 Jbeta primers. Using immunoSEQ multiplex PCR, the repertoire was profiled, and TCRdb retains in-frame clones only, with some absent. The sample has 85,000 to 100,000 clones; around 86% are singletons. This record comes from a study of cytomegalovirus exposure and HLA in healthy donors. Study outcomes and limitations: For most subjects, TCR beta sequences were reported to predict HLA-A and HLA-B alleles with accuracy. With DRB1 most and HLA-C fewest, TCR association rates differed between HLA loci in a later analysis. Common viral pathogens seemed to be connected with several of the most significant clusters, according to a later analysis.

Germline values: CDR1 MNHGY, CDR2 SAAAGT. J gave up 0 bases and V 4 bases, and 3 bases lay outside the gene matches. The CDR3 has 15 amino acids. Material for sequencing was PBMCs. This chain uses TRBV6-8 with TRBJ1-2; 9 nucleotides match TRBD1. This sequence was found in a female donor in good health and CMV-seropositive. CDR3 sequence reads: CASSWDRVPNYGYTF. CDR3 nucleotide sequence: TGTGCCAGCAGTTGGGACAGGGTTCCTAACTATGGCTACACCTTC.